This T cell receptor beta chain was retrieved from a study of patients and donors after allogeneic stem cell transplantation. TCRdb analysed the RT-PCR reads with MiXCR anew, one entry per CDR3 protein. The sample lists some 960,000 distinct CDR3 sequences, more than 15% seen once, with 5% to 6.5% in the top ten. Germline CDR1 and CDR2: LGHDT and YNNKEL (reference sequence). The CDR3 totals 16 residues. Trimming left V 1 base short and J 4 bases short, with 17 bases between. The rearrangement uses TRBV3-1 and TRBJ2-7, with D perhaps assigned TRBD1 or TRBD2 (6 bases each). Sequencing used blood, either unsorted or a sorted T cell fraction (not recorded which). The sequence was obtained from a human donor who was either an allogeneic HSCT recipient or a stem cell or donor lymphocyte infusion donor (not recorded which). It is not recorded whose cells these are; they may come from a transplant donor. This chain's CDR3 is CASSQAGGTTSYEQYF. In DNA form, the CDR3 reads TGTGCCAGCAGCCAAGCTGGAGGGACAACTTCTTACGAGCAGTACTTC.